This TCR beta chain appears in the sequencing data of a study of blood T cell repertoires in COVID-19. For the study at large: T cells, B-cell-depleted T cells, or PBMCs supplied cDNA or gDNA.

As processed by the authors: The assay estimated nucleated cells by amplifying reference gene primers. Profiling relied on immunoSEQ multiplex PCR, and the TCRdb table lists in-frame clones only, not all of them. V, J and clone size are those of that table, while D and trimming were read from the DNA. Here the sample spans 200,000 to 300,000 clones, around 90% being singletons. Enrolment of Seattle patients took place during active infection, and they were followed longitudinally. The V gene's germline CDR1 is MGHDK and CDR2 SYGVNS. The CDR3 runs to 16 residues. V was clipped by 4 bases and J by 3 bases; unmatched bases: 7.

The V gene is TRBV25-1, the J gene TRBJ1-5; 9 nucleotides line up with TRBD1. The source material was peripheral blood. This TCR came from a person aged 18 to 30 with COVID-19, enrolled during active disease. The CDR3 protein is CASSVAGTGNNQPQHF. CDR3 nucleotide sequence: TGTGCCAGCAGTGTAGCCGGGACAGGGAACAATCAGCCCCAGCATTTT.